The T cell receptor beta chain under discussion was sequenced for a study of breast tumors, draining lymph nodes, adjacent tissues. This clonotype was seen at least ten times. Antigen specificity is unknown. TCRdb re-analysed the multiplex PCR reads in MiXCR, keeping a single row per CDR3 protein. The data show 150,000 to 200,000 distinct CDR3 sequences, with 33% seen just once and about 4.1% held by the top ten. Findings and caveats of the study: Compared with lymph nodes, tumors were less diverse; compared with nontumor tissue, more.

Samples came from axillary lymph nodes draining the breast cancer. CDR3 length equals 19 residues. Trimming at V came to 0 bases and at J to 6 bases, leaving 13 bases not matched to a gene. Per the germline V gene, CDR1 is SGHTS and CDR2 is YDEGEE. The sequence was collected from a female donor with breast cancer. Some clones in this sample may be carry-over from other donors' samples. The specimen was axillary lymph node tissue. The chain has TRBV5-8 and TRBJ2-5; 14 positions agree with TRBD2. CDR3 residues: CASSLAGRGTSGSVKTQYF. CDR3 in DNA: TGTGCCAGCAGCTTGGCCGGGAGAGGGACTAGCGGGAGTGTAAAGACCCAGTACTTC.